The rows below give T cell receptor beta chains drawn from one sample of a study of spatial heterogeneity in lung cancer. TCRdb re-called the 5' RACE reads with MiXCR, one entry per CDR3 protein. The data show some 40,000 distinct CDR3 sequences, 5.2% seen once. Sample: PBMCs, taken at surgery. The receptors were sampled from a female donor with early-stage non-small cell lung cancer. Each CDR3 is given with its conserved first and last residue. The D gene is left open where the match is weak. A clone size is listed for some rows: how often the clone was seen (once, few, many), or a class if it is expanded.

J,size,V,length,D,DNA,CDR3
TRBJ2-3,NA,TRBV6-5,14,NA,TGTGCCAGCAGTTATTCGGACAGCTCAGATACGCAGTATTTT,CASSYSDSSDTQYF
TRBJ1-2,many,TRBV4-3,17,TRBD1,TGCGCCAGCAGCCAAGATCTGGCAGGGGGGCCAGTCTATGGCTACACCTTC,CASSQDLAGGPVYGYTF
TRBJ2-2,many,TRBV5-1,14,NA,TGCGCCAGCAGCTTCGATGCGAACACCGGGGAGCTGTTTTTT,CASSFDANTGELFF
TRBJ1-1,NA,TRBV6-6,10,NA,TGTGCCAGCAGTCTAGTTGAAGCTTTCTTT,CASSLVEAFF
TRBJ2-5,few,TRBV5-4,11,NA,TGTGCCGTAACATCAGAGGAGACCCAGTACTTC,CAVTSEETQYF
TRBJ1-2,few,TRBV20-1,13,NA,TGCAGTGCTAGAGCCCCAGGGGTATATGGCTACACCTTC,CSARAPGVYGYTF
TRBJ1-3,NA,TRBV12-3/TRBV12-4,13,NA,TGTGCCAGCGCCAGGACCCGGGGAAACACCATATATTTT,CASARTRGNTIYF
TRBJ2-1,many,TRBV5-1,12,TRBD2,TGCGCCAGCAGCTTGGAAGCGGGGCGAAAGTTCTTC,CASSLEAGRKFF
TRBJ1-4,many,TRBV4-2,15,NA,TGTGCCAGCAGCCAAATTGGGGGGCTTAGTGAAAAACTGTTTTTT,CASSQIGGLSEKLFF
TRBJ1-1,many,TRBV7-3,13,NA,TGTGCCAGCAGCTTAGAATTCGGGACTGAAGCTTTCTTT,CASSLEFGTEAFF
TRBJ1-3,many,TRBV5-1,15,NA,TGCGCCAGCAGCCTAGCGGCGAGCTCTGGAAACACCATATATTTT,CASSLAASSGNTIYF
TRBJ1-6,few,TRBV9,15,NA,TGTGCCAGCAGCGAAACGGGACATCCTAATTCACCCCTCCACTTT,CASSETGHPNSPLHF
TRBJ1-2,many,TRBV20-1,16,TRBD1,TGCAGTGCTAGAGACCCCGACAGGGGTAAGGGAGGAGGCTACACCTTC,CSARDPDRGKGGGYTF
TRBJ2-7,few,TRBV5-4,15,NA,TGTGCCAGCAGCTTGCAGGGCAGGGACTCCTACGAGCAGTACTTC,CASSLQGRDSYEQYF
TRBJ1-5,many,TRBV19,15,TRBD1,TGTGCCAGTAGTATGGACAGGGCCCGAAATCAGCCCCAGCATTTT,CASSMDRARNQPQHF
TRBJ1-2,many,TRBV30,12,NA,TGTGCCTGGAGTCGTGGGAGCTATGGCTACACCTTC,CAWSRGSYGYTF
TRBJ1-1,NA,TRBV7-2,16,NA,TGTGCCAGCAGCTTAGATCTCCGACGGGGGAACACTGAAGCTTTCTTT,CASSLDLRRGNTEAFF
TRBJ2-5,few,TRBV2,14,NA,TGTGCCAGCAGTGAAGCGACTAGTCAAGAGACCCAGTACTTC,CASSEATSQETQYF
TRBJ1-5,few,TRBV28,16,TRBD1,TGTGCCAGCAGTTTACCCGGGACAGGGGGCAGTCAGCCCCAGCATTTT,CASSLPGTGGSQPQHF
TRBJ2-3,many,TRBV29-1,15,NA,TGCAGCGTGGGGTCGAGTAATGGAGGCACAGATACGCAGTATTTT,CSVGSSNGGTDTQYF
TRBJ2-2,many,TRBV4-1,14,NA,TGCGCCAGCAGCCAAGAGGAGCGCACCGGGGAGCTGTTTTTT,CASSQEERTGELFF
TRBJ2-3,many,TRBV6-2/TRBV6-3,16,TRBD1,TGTGCCAGCAGTTCCCCCCGAGACAGGGTTCCAGATACGCAGTATTTT,CASSSPRDRVPDTQYF
TRBJ1-6,many,TRBV3-1,14,TRBD1,TGTGCCAGCAGCTCCGGGACAGGAGAGTCACCCCTCCACTTT,CASSSGTGESPLHF
TRBJ1-2,few,TRBV19,13,NA,TGTGCCAGTAGTATTGGACAGCCATATGGCTACACCTTC,CASSIGQPYGYTF
TRBJ1-5,many,TRBV27,15,TRBD1,TGTGCCAGCAGTCCGACAGGGAGAGGGAATCAGCCCCAGCATTTT,CASSPTGRGNQPQHF
TRBJ1-5,few,TRBV27,15,NA,TGTGCCAGCAGTCTCTTACCGGGGGGGGATCAGCCCCAGCATTTT,CASSLLPGGDQPQHF
TRBJ2-4,many,TRBV14,14,NA,TGTGCCAGCAGCCAAGAGAACACTCTAAACATTCAGTACTTC,CASSQENTLNIQYF
TRBJ1-2,many,TRBV11-2,15,TRBD1,TGTGCCAGCAGCTTAACGAACAGGGGGCCTTATGGCTACACCTTC,CASSLTNRGPYGYTF
TRBJ1-2,few,TRBV18,16,NA,TGTGCCAGCTCACCACTGGACAGATTAACTAACTATGGCTACACCTTC,CASSPLDRLTNYGYTF
TRBJ2-7,few,TRBV4-1,16,NA,TGCGCCAGCAGCCAAGAAAAGAGGGAACGTGGTCCCGAGCAGTACTTC,CASSQEKRERGPEQYF
TRBJ1-2,many,TRBV7-9,16,NA,TGTGCCAGCAGCCCTACCGGTCAGCTACTTAACTATGGCTACACCTTC,CASSPTGQLLNYGYTF
TRBJ1-1,many,TRBV2,13,NA,TGTGCCAGCAGTGCCGAGCAGGGAGCTGAAGCTTTCTTT,CASSAEQGAEAFF
TRBJ2-4,medium-sized,TRBV11-2,14,NA,TGTGCCAGCAGCTTCCCGGGCTCACCAAACATTCAGTACTTC,CASSFPGSPNIQYF
TRBJ1-3,many,TRBV2,15,NA,TGTGCCAGCACCTCGACAGGTGTCTCTGGAAACACCATATATTTT,CASTSTGVSGNTIYF
TRBJ2-1,many,TRBV18,13,NA,TGTGCCAGCTCACGGGGATCTGGCGATGAGCAGTTCTTC,CASSRGSGDEQFF
TRBJ2-3,NA,TRBV19,17,TRBD2,TGTGCCAGTCGGCGTCCTATAGCGGGGGTGCTGAGGGATACGCAGTATTTT,CASRRPIAGVLRDTQYF
TRBJ2-7,NA,TRBV5-1,14,NA,TGCGCCAGCAGCCCGACAGCCGCCTCCTACGAGCAGTACTTC,CASSPTAASYEQYF